What follows describes a single T cell receptor beta chain. The data derive from a study of blood T cell repertoires in COVID-19. For the study at large: The cDNA or gDNA used as material had been derived from T cells, B-cell-depleted T cells, or PBMCs.

Ages ranged from about 18 to 89 years, with residence in under 25 US areas. Cohort 3 donors were reported recovered after two negative PCRs, clearance, or symptom resolution. Produced via immunoSEQ multiplex PCR; TCRdb's table is partial and in-frame only. The sample shows around 300,000 clones, 89% of them seen only once. The receptor was derived from a woman aged 55-75 years who had recovered from COVID-19. What was sequenced was PBMCs or T cells enriched from blood (not recorded which).

CDR3 in amino acids: CASGRDRGRLDNSETQYF. The CDR3 DNA reads TGTGCTAGTGGTCGGGACAGGGGGCGTCTAGATAACTCGGAGACCCAGTACTTC. The V and J genes are TRBV12-5 and TRBJ2-5; 12 bases line up with TRBD1. This CDR3 has 18 amino acids. With V trimmed by 5 bases and J by 5 bases, 15 bases remained unmatched. Germline V CDR1 and CDR2: LGHNT, FRNRAP.